The rows below give T cell receptor beta chains drawn from one sample of a study of blood T cell repertoires in COVID-19. The method was immunoSEQ multiplex PCR; TCRdb's version includes in-frame clones alone and lacks a portion of them. The table includes 310,000 or so clones, approximately 86% detected once. Sequencing used peripheral blood. The source is a man between 65 and 80 years old with acute or convalescent COVID-19. Each CDR3 is given without its conserved first and last residue. The order of the fields is V gene, D gene, J gene, CDR3 protein. The D gene is left open where the match is weak.

>TRBV19|NA|TRBJ1-5
ASSIMARGSNQPQH
>TRBV3-1/TRBV3-2|NA|TRBJ2-1
ASSKAIANNEQF
>TRBV19|TRBD2|TRBJ2-7
ASSRLGRGLASGTYEQY
>TRBV29-1|NA|TRBJ2-5
SVASRGETQY
>TRBV6-2/TRBV6-3|TRBD2|TRBJ2-7
ASSQLAGEGEQY
>TRBV9|TRBD2|TRBJ2-7
ASSVASGAYYEQY
>TRBV2|NA|TRBJ2-5
ASSEEAPRETQY
>TRBV11-2|TRBD2|TRBJ2-1
ASSFRVQTSGTYNEQF
>TRBV5-4|TRBD2|TRBJ2-5
ASSLELAAQETQY
>TRBV5-1|NA|TRBJ2-3
ASSLTGRSTDTQY
>TRBV28|NA|TRBJ2-2
GVRGGGPGELF
>TRBV7-2|TRBD1|TRBJ2-5
ASSPRDRRYQETQY
>TRBV27|NA|TRBJ1-2
ASSLSPFTSGAQGYT
>TRBV28|TRBD2|TRBJ2-7
ASRDSGGAYEQY
>TRBV9|NA|TRBJ2-1
ASSTGYYNEQF
>TRBV5-4|TRBD2|TRBJ2-7
ASSFRSGRVYEQY
>TRBV24-1|TRBD1|TRBJ2-1
ATSGMAGGPKHNEQF
>TRBV7-9|NA|TRBJ2-7
ASSLYYEQY
>TRBV5-4|TRBD1|TRBJ1-4
ASSERGRGEKLF
>TRBV5-1|TRBD1|TRBJ1-1
ASSLVTGGSGTEAF
>TRBV5-6|NA|TRBJ2-7
ASSLMRAQGEQY
>TRBV2|TRBD1|TRBJ2-2
ASGLGQGFTGELF
>TRBV2|TRBD1|TRBJ1-2
ASSGPGQNYGYT
>TRBV29-1|NA|TRBJ1-5
SVRQTSNQPQH
>TRBV7-3|NA|TRBJ1-2
ASSLTLGAVEDYGYT
>TRBV25-1|NA|TRBJ2-7
ASMEGQGGKYEQY
>TRBV29-1|TRBD1|TRBJ1-2
SGLGFGRGPDFNYGYT
>TRBV28|NA|TRBJ1-1
ASSLLGMMDTEAF
>TRBV2|TRBD2|TRBJ2-3
ASMTTSGRAIDTQY
>TRBV28|TRBD1|TRBJ1-1
ASSWGSGGWMNTEAF
>TRBV5-8|TRBD1|TRBJ1-2
ASSHTGDRYGYT
>TRBV2|NA|TRBJ1-1
ATAGRGETEAF
>TRBV6-1|NA|TRBJ2-7
ASSEVGSLTHRQY
>TRBV28|NA|TRBJ2-7
ASRTTTAYEQY
>TRBV20-1|TRBD2|TRBJ2-3
SASGTSGTDTQY
>TRBV25-1|TRBD1|TRBJ1-1
ASSDRGKTEAF
>TRBV21-1|NA|TRBJ1-2
ASSKWEGTYGYT